This T cell receptor beta chain was identified during a study of blood T cell repertoires in COVID-19. The wider study: PBMCs, B-cell-depleted T cells, or T cells were the source of the cDNA or gDNA that made up the material.

In the authors' workflow: Estimated nucleated cell counts came from reference gene primer amplification. TCRdb's copy holds only in-frame clones and misses some; the assay was immunoSEQ multiplex PCR. For V, J and clone size, that table is used; D and trimming come from the DNA. The sample yields 15,000 to 20,000 clones, about 81% seen once. CDR3 length: 14 residues. The sequence was obtained from a man between 60 and 75 years old with acute or convalescent COVID-19. Sequenced input: peripheral blood. The chain carries TRBV21-1 and TRBJ1-5; no DNA check was done on the table's D call, TRBD1. TRBV21-1 has pseudogene status. CDR3 DNA sequence: TGTGCCAGCAGCAGGGACAGGGAGGGTCAGCCCCAGCATTTT. Its translation: CASSRDREGQPQHF.